These 4 T cell receptor beta chains originate from one sample sequenced in a study of T cell responses to AZD1222 COVID-19 vaccine. TCRdb's table, derived via immunoSEQ multiplex PCR, lists solely in-frame clones and lacks some. The sample yields roughly 110,000 clones, roughly nine tenths seen once. The material was peripheral blood, obtained on day 0 of AZD1222 vaccination. The receptors were gathered from an adult in good health.

The rearrangement uses TRBV5-5 and TRBJ1-5; D is perhaps TRBD1 (6 bases). The germline CDR1 and CDR2 sequences are SGHKS and YYEKEE (reference sequence). The CDR3 loop spans 17 amino acids. V shed 5 bases and J shed 6 bases, with 24 bases lying between them. The CDR3 coding sequence is TGTGCCAGCAGACGGGAGCCAGGGGACGAAATCTTTCAGCCCCAGCATTTT. As protein: CASRREPGDEIFQPQHF.

J is TRBJ1-2 and V is TRBV20-1; D is unclear. Deletions cut 7 bases from V and 0 bases from J, with 6 bases between. In germline, CDR1 is DFQATT, CDR2 SNEGSKA (reference sequence). The CDR3 is made up of 11 amino acids. As DNA, the CDR3 is TGCAGTGTACGCGCTAACTATGGCTACACCTTC. This codes for CSVRANYGYTF.

This clone occurred a few times. This chain links TRBV12-3 or TRBV12-4 with TRBJ1-1; D is uncertain. Trimming left V 7 bases short and J 2 bases short, with 11 bases between. The CDR3 totals 13 residues. The CDR3 loop reads CASTLASNTEAFF. CDR3 coding DNA: TGTGCCAGCACCTTGGCGAGTAACACTGAAGCTTTCTTT.

For this clone: The junction departs from germline at one end; a sequencing error may be responsible. V gene TRBV12-3 or TRBV12-4 combines with J gene TRBJ2-1; D remains unclear. The CDR3 totals 11 residues. The CDR3: CATSLRNEQFF. CDR3 coding DNA: TGTGCCACCAGTTTGAGAAATGAGCAGTTCTTC.